The 7 T cell receptor beta chains in this list originate from one sample, sequenced in a study of OX40 agonist ivuxolimab in advanced cancers. Repertoires were generated with immunoSEQ multiplex PCR, while TCRdb's copy carries only in-frame clones and drops some. The profile shows tens of thousands of clones, roughly 90% of them singletons. Specimen: CD4+ or CD8+ T cells sorted from blood, collected in a trial of the OX40 agonist ivuxolimab. Receptors originate from an adult with an advanced solid tumor such as melanoma, head and neck, liver or kidney cancer.

J is TRBJ2-7 and V is TRBV28, with unresolved D. Per the germline V gene, CDR1 is MDHEN and CDR2 is SYDVKM. The CDR3 consists of 11 residues. V lost 4 bases and J 4 bases, leaving 5 bases between the germline ends. The CDR3 DNA follows: TGTGCCAGCAGTTCCGAATACGAGCAGTACTTC. It codes for CASSSEYEQYF.

This rearrangement joins TRBV27 to TRBJ2-5; D might be TRBD2 (7 bases). Germline lookup yields CDR1 MNHEY and CDR2 SMNVEV (reference sequence). Trimming stripped 6 bases from V and 9 bases from J, with 20 bases between. The CDR3 runs to 14 residues. In DNA form, the CDR3 reads TGTGCCAGCAGAGCCCGGACTAGGGGGGAGGCCCAGTACTTC. Translation: CASRARTRGEAQYF.

The chain combines TRBV19 with TRBJ2-2; 8 bases map to TRBD1. J gave up 3 bases and V 4 bases, and 1 base lay outside the gene matches. This CDR3 comprises 14 residues. The V gene's germline CDR1 is LNHDA and CDR2 SQIVND (reference sequence). CDR3 amino acids: CASSRQGYTGELFF. CDR3 DNA sequence: TGTGCCAGTAGTAGACAGGGGTACACCGGGGAGCTGTTTTTT.

V is TRBV6-1 and J is TRBJ1-2, with TRBD1 matching 7 bases. Germline V CDR1 and CDR2: MNHNS, SASEGT. V lost 6 bases and J lost 7; bases outside the gene matches: 8. The CDR3 totals 13 residues. The CDR3, as DNA: TGTGCCAGCAGAGGGAACAGGGGCGGTGGCTACACCTTC. Translation: CASRGNRGGGYTF.

The J gene is TRBJ1-5, the V gene TRBV19, with D unclear. CDR1 and CDR2 from the germline V gene are LNHDA and SQIVND (reference sequence). Deletions cut 3 bases from V and 0 bases from J, with 15 bases between. The CDR3 loop spans 17 amino acids. The CDR3 DNA reads as TGTGCCAGTAGTATTAACCCATCCCGGACTAGCAATCAGCCCCAGCATTTT. It encodes CASSINPSRTSNQPQHF.

J is TRBJ2-2 and V is TRBV5-1; D unclear. The CDR3 length is 14 residues. Germline loops: CDR1 SGHRS, CDR2 YFSETQ. V lost 4 bases and J lost 4, with 11 bases in between. The CDR3 reads CASSKTTSTGELFF. The CDR3 DNA follows: TGCGCCAGCAGCAAAACGACAAGCACCGGGGAGCTGTTTTTT. Based on the CDR3 plus reference TRBV5-1 and TRBJ2-2, the full variable domain is KAGVTQTPRYLIKTRGQQVTLSCSPISGHRSVSWYQQTPGQGLQFLFEYFSETQRNKGNFPGRFSGRQFSNSRSEMNVSTLELGDSALYLCASSKTTSTGELFFGEGSRLTVL.

This clone appeared a single time. The gene calls are TRBV7-2 and TRBJ2-3; TRBD2 aligns across 13 bases. Trimming at V came to 2 bases and at J to 5 bases, leaving 4 bases not matched to a gene. Germline V gene lookup returns CDR1 SGHTA and CDR2 FQGNSA. The CDR3 contains 16 residues. In DNA form, the CDR3 reads TGTGCCAGCAGCTTAAGACTAGCGGGGGGTGGAGATACGCAGTATTTT. This codes for CASSLRLAGGGDTQYF.